Shown below are 7 T cell receptor beta chains from a single sample sequenced in a study of T cells in Graves' hyperthyroidism and ophthalmopathy. RNA transcripts yielded amplified TCR beta CDR3 regions. TCR CDR3 regions were first amplified by RT-PCR with HTBI primers. One entry per CDR3 protein results from TCRdb running MiXCR on the multiplex PCR reads. The sample comprises about 320,000 distinct CDR3 sequences, over 15% of which are singletons, and around 34% rests with the top ten. What was sequenced was blood. These receptors originate from a man aged 25-40 years with Graves' hyperthyroidism.

This clonotype was found many times. The chain couples TRBV15 to TRBJ2-3; D gene unclear. Trimming removed 3 bases from V and 6 bases from J, with 16 bases in between. Germline CDR1 LNHNV, CDR2 YYDKDF (reference sequence). The CDR3 extends over 15 amino acids. CDR3 sequence: CATSSPAELRDTQYF. The CDR3 region has the DNA TGTGCCACCAGCAGCCCCGCGGAACTACGTGATACGCAGTATTTT.

CDR3 protein: CASSPGWSAGELFF. The CDR3 DNA follows: TGTGCCAGCAGCCCCGGGTGGAGCGCCGGGGAGCTGTTTTTT. The chain has TRBV7-9 and TRBJ2-2; D remains unclear. The CDR3 length is 14 residues. The V end was cut by 5 bases, the J end by 6 bases, with 13 bases between. Looked up from germline, CDR1 is SEHNR and CDR2 is FQNEAQ (reference sequence).

The chain employs TRBV19 and TRBJ2-5; 10 nucleotides match TRBD1. CDR3 length equals 16 residues. From germline, CDR1 is LNHDA and CDR2 SQIVND (reference sequence). Trimming at V came to 4 bases and at J to 3 bases, leaving 8 bases not matched to a gene. The CDR3 region is CASSTRQGAREETQYF. CDR3 sequence (DNA): TGTGCCAGTAGTACCCGACAGGGGGCGAGGGAAGAGACCCAGTACTTC.

This clonotype was recorded a few times. The chain has TRBV29-1 and TRBJ2-7; D gene uncertain. Germline CDR1 and CDR2: SQVTM and ANQGSEA. V was cut by 7 bases and J by 3 bases, with 19 bases left in between. CDR3 length equals 14 residues. The CDR3 DNA sequence: TGCAGCGCCACTGTGCAGCGCAGGCTCTACGAGCAGTACTTC. It specifies CSATVQRRLYEQYF.

This clonotype was seen only once. The rearrangement uses TRBV5-1 and TRBJ1-1, with D hard to call. CDR3 length: 13 amino acids. Trimming stripped 1 base from V and 3 bases from J, with 7 bases between. Germline V gene lookup returns CDR1 SGHRS and CDR2 YFSETQ. As DNA, the CDR3 is TGCGCCAGCAGCTTGCAAGAAGACACTGAAGCTTTCTTT. This gives the protein CASSLQEDTEAFF.

This clonotype was seen many times. The rearrangement uses TRBV11-3 and TRBJ2-3; 9 bases line up with TRBD2. V shed 1 base and J 5 bases; nucleotides not matched to a gene: 4. In germline, CDR1 is SGHNT, CDR2 YENEEA. The CDR3 is 15 residues long. CDR3 loop: CASSLAGLALDTQYF. The CDR3 nucleotides read TGTGCCAGCAGCTTAGCGGGACTAGCACTAGATACGCAGTATTTT.

This clonotype was seen repeatedly, ten times or more. V usage is TRBV6-1 and J usage is TRBJ2-3; 8 nucleotides align to TRBD1. CDR1 MNHNS and CDR2 SASEGT come from the germline V gene. V lost 4 bases to trimming and J lost 2 bases; unmatched junction nucleotides: 8. The CDR3 runs 16 residues. CDR3 bases: TGTGCCAGCAGTGCTATACAGGGGGAAATCACAGATACGCAGTATTTT. Its protein is CASSAIQGEITDTQYF.